The clone carrying this T cell receptor beta chain was seen a few times. Per germline, CDR1 SGDLS and CDR2 YYNGEE. The V end was cut by 0 bases, the J end by 5 bases, with 9 bases between. The CDR3 extends over 14 amino acids. These data belong to a study of cytomegalovirus exposure and HLA in healthy donors. Primers included in the PCR were 60 Vbeta and 13 Jbeta primers. Data came from immunoSEQ multiplex PCR; TCRdb stores just in-frame clones and leaves some out. The sample yields about 170,000 clones, about 80% seen once. The sequencing input was PBMCs. This receptor was obtained from a female donor in good health and CMV-seronegative. This chain links TRBV9 with TRBJ2-1; no definite D call. The CDR3 region is CASSVANTHNEQFF. In DNA, the CDR3 is TGTGCCAGCAGCGTAGCCAACACACACAATGAGCAGTTCTTC.